This T cell receptor (beta chain) was documented in a study of shared clonotypes between healthy human individuals. Per the original methods: Junction-only immunoSEQ data arrived without quality scores, meaning filtering differed. TCRdb's table, derived via immunoSEQ multiplex PCR, lists solely in-frame clones and lacks some. The DNA gave D and trimming, while V, J and clone size come from that table. Of a few million clones listed, around 94% are singletons. The CDR3 consists of 16 residues. Germline V gives CDR1 MGHDK, CDR2 SYGVNS. Unmatched junction bases numbered 7, after V lost 3 bases and J lost 3 bases.

The TCR comes from a man younger than 30 in good health. The rearrangement joins TRBV25-1 to TRBJ2-2, with 7 bases matching TRBD1. The sequencing sample was made of naive CD4+ T cells sorted from blood. The sample's subset: CD45RA+ positively selected. The CDR3 loop reads CASSDARQGDTGELFF. The CDR3 DNA reads TGTGCCAGCAGTGATGCTCGGCAGGGGGACACCGGGGAGCTGTTTTTT.